These T cell receptor beta chains were read from a single sample in a study of Graves' ophthalmopathy and Graves' hyperthyroidism. Each CDR3 protein is one row after TCRdb ran MiXCR on the multiplex PCR reads. The sample holds about 23,000 distinct CDR3 sequences, about 50% seen once. The source material was peripheral blood. Every receptor here comes from an adult woman with stable Graves' hyperthyroidism. Each CDR3 is given with its conserved first and last residue. The D gene is left open where the match is weak. Clone size is stated in some rows and not others, as once, few, many or a class when expanded.

TRBD1 TRBJ1-6 many TRBV28 TGTGCCAGCAGTCACCGACAGGGGGCGATCGTAGCCTATAATTCACCCCTCCACTTT CASSHRQGAIVAYNSPLHF
TRBD1 TRBJ2-1 many TRBV5-1 TGCGCCAGCAGCCCGCGTATTCGGCAGGGGGTCTCAGAGCAGTTCTTC CASSPRIRQGVSEQFF
NA TRBJ1-6 medium-sized TRBV9 TGTGCCAGCAGCGCGGATGAGGCCTTCTCCTATAATTCACCCCTCCACTTT CASSADEAFSYNSPLHF
NA TRBJ2-1 many TRBV6-5 TGTGCCAGCAGCTACGGGGGTGAGCAGTTCTTC CASSYGGEQFF
NA TRBJ2-7 medium-sized TRBV6-1 TGTGCCAGTTCCGAGCAGTACTTC CASSEQYF
NA TRBJ2-3 NA TRBV20-1 TGCAGTGCTAGATCGCGGTATTTT CSARSRYF
TRBD1 TRBJ1-4 NA TRBV2 TGTGCCAGCAGTCGATTGGGACAGAGTAATGAAAAACTGTTTTTT CASSRLGQSNEKLFF
NA TRBJ2-3 many TRBV28 TGTGCCAGCAGTTCACAAGATACGCAGTATTTT CASSSQDTQYF
NA TRBJ2-4 medium-sized TRBV7-2 TGTGCCAGCAGCTTAGCCCCCCTAGTCGCTCCCGACATTCAGTACTTC CASSLAPLVAPDIQYF
NA TRBJ2-3 medium-sized TRBV29-1 TGCAGCGCCGCCTTGACTGGGCTCACAGATACGCAGTATTTT CSAALTGLTDTQYF
TRBD1 TRBJ1-2 NA TRBV2 TGTGCCAGCAGCCCTAGGACAGGGGGCGGCTACACCTTC CASSPRTGGGYTF
NA TRBJ2-7 medium-sized TRBV9 TGTGCCAGCAGCCCACGGGACTACGAGCAGTACTTC CASSPRDYEQYF
NA TRBJ1-2 medium-sized TRBV7-3 TGTGGCAAAGCAGGCGGGGGAAGCGGGTCGAACTATGGCTACACCTTC CGKAGGGSGSNYGYTF
NA TRBJ2-1 NA TRBV20-1 TGCAGTGCTAGTCCAGTCGACTTCTATGGCTACAATGAGCAGTTCTTC CSASPVDFYGYNEQFF
TRBD1 TRBJ1-2 NA TRBV7-8 TGTGCCAGCACCAAATCCGGGACAGGGGAACGCGGCTACACCTTC CASTKSGTGERGYTF
NA TRBJ2-3 NA TRBV2 TGTGCCAGCATTAATCCAGCGGCCACAGATACGCAGTATTTT CASINPAATDTQYF
NA TRBJ2-3 NA TRBV5-1 TGCGCCAGCAGCGAAACAGGGGGGGGAGATACGCAGTATTTT CASSETGGGDTQYF
NA TRBJ2-5 medium-sized TRBV10-3 TGTGCCATCAGTGAGTATAGCCAAGAGACCCAGTACTTC CAISEYSQETQYF
TRBD1 TRBJ1-2 few TRBV5-6 TGTGCCAGCAGCTCACCTACAGGGGTAGCTAACTATGGCTACACCTTC CASSSPTGVANYGYTF
NA TRBJ1-1 many TRBV6-1 TGTGCCAGCGAAGCTGCAGGACAGAGAGGGACTGAAGCTTTCTTT CASEAAGQRGTEAFF
TRBD1 TRBJ1-1 NA TRBV2 TGTGCCAGCCGGGACAGGGCTCCCGCTGAAGCTTTCTTT CASRDRAPAEAFF
TRBD1 TRBJ1-5 NA TRBV20-1 TGCAGTGCTAGTCCGGGACAGGGGAACAATCAGCCCCAGCATTTT CSASPGQGNNQPQHF
NA TRBJ2-3 few TRBV5-6 TGTGCCAGCAGCTTGGTTAGCCCTGGCACAGATACGCAGTATTTT CASSLVSPGTDTQYF
NA TRBJ2-7 once TRBV20-1 TGCGGTATAGGGGGGGGGACAGGTTTAAACGAGCGGTACTTC CGIGGGTGLNERYF
TRBD2 TRBJ2-2 once TRBV28 TGTGCCAGCAGTTTAATCCTAGCGGGGCCCGGGGAGCTGTTTTTT CASSLILAGPGELFF
NA TRBJ1-4 NA TRBV2 TGTGCCAGCAGTAGGGGGGCTAATGAAAAACTGTTTTTT CASSRGANEKLFF
TRBD1 TRBJ1-6 NA TRBV19 TGTGCCAGCAGTGGACAGGGGAGTAATTCACCCCTCCACTTT CASSGQGSNSPLHF
TRBD2 TRBJ2-5 NA TRBV7-2 TGTGCCAGCCAAAGTAGCGGGGGTCACCAAGAGACCCAGTACTTC CASQSSGGHQETQYF
NA TRBJ2-5 NA TRBV7-9 TGTGCCAGCAGCTTAGGGCATGGAGGGGAGACCCAGTACTTC CASSLGHGGETQYF
NA TRBJ2-2 NA TRBV20-1 TGCAGTGCTAGAGAGGGGGGCAGGGTGACCGGGGAGCTGTTTTTT CSAREGGRVTGELFF
NA TRBJ2-7 NA TRBV7-2 TGTGCCAGCAGCCTAGGTGGGGTGCGACTAGTTGGAGCCTACGAGCAGTACTTC CASSLGGVRLVGAYEQYF
NA TRBJ2-7 NA TRBV20-1 TGCAGTGCGGATCTCGGTTACGAGCAGTACTTC CSADLGYEQYF
NA TRBJ2-7 NA TRBV7-6 TGTGCCAGCAGCACGGGAGCAGATGACGAGCAGTACTTC CASSTGADDEQYF
NA TRBJ1-1 once TRBV5-1 TGCGCCAGCGGCTTTGGGGGGCCGCCCGCTGAAGCTTTCTTT CASGFGGPPAEAFF
NA TRBJ2-3 NA TRBV28 TGTGCCAACAGTTTAACTAGCACAGATACGCAGTATTTC CANSLTSTDTQYF